These T cell receptor beta chains were read from a single sample in a study of blood T cell repertoires in COVID-19. Assay used: immunoSEQ multiplex PCR; TCRdb lists only in-frame clones, some missing. The table shows roughly 70,000 clones, with 70% to 80% occurring only once. Input material: peripheral blood. These receptors came from a human donor in a cohort sampled during active COVID-19. The CDR3 runs from the conserved cysteine through the conserved F or W. The D gene is left open where the match is weak. Only part of the rows carry a size: once, few, many, or a class if the clone is expanded.

>TRBD2|-|TRBJ2-4|TRBV25-1
TGTGCCAGCCAGGCGGGAGGCAAAAACATTCAGTACTTC
CASQAGGKNIQYF
>-|few|TRBJ1-2|TRBV28
TGTGCCAGCCTGACTGGACAGCAAACCTACTATGGCTACACCTTC
CASLTGQQTYYGYTF
>-|-|TRBJ2-7|TRBV18
TGTGCCAGCTCCCGGGGGACGGGAGCCTACGAGCAGTACTTC
CASSRGTGAYEQYF
>TRBD1|-|TRBJ1-2|TRBV5-1
TGCGCCAGCAGCTTGGTTGGAGGGGGCGACTATGGCTACACCTTC
CASSLVGGGDYGYTF
>TRBD1|-|TRBJ1-2|TRBV3-1/TRBV3-2
TGTGCCAGCAGCCAAGACAGACAGGGTGGCTACACCTTC
CASSQDRQGGYTF
>-|many|TRBJ2-7|TRBV27
TGTGCCAGCAGTTTCGGGGTGGACTACGAGCAGTACTTC
CASSFGVDYEQYF
>-|-|TRBJ1-5|TRBV19
TGTGCCAGTAGTATACAGGATTCGGGGCAGCCCCAGCATTTT
CASSIQDSGQPQHF
>TRBD1|-|TRBJ1-6|TRBV11-2
TGTGCCAGCAGCTTAAATTCCGGGACAGGTAGTCGCGAACCCCTCCACTTT
CASSLNSGTGSREPLHF
>-|-|TRBJ2-1|TRBV3-1/TRBV3-2
TGTGCCAGCGGTCGGGGCCGGGGGTTTGAGCAGTTCTTC
CASGRGRGFEQFF
>-|-|TRBJ2-7|TRBV4-1
TGCGCCAGCAGCCAAGATGCAGAGGCCTACGAGCAGTACTTC
CASSQDAEAYEQYF
>TRBD1|once|TRBJ1-5|TRBV3-1/TRBV3-2
TGTGCCAGCAGCCAAGGGACAGGGTTTGGCAATCAGCCCCAGCATTTT
CASSQGTGFGNQPQHF
>TRBD2|-|TRBJ2-2|TRBV2
TGTGCCAGCAGGCCGACTAGCGGGAGTCCCGGGGAGCTGTTTTTT
CASRPTSGSPGELFF
>TRBD1|few|TRBJ1-5|TRBV4-3
TGCGCCAGCAGCCAAGATCGGACAGGGGGCAGGCCCCAGCATTTT
CASSQDRTGGRPQHF
>TRBD1|-|TRBJ2-7|TRBV10-1
TGCGCCAGCAGCAGACAGGGGAGTTACGAGCAGTACTTC
CASSRQGSYEQYF
>-|-|TRBJ2-1|TRBV30
TGTGCCTGGAGGGAACCGGGACTCTACAATGAGCAGTTCTTC
CAWREPGLYNEQFF
>-|-|TRBJ2-5|TRBV7-6
TGTGCCAGCAGCTTAAGGCGGGGAGTAGAGACCCAGTACTTC
CASSLRRGVETQYF
>TRBD1|-|TRBJ1-5|TRBV19
TGTGCCAGTAGTCCGTCAGACAGGGGAAATAGCAATCAGCCCCAGCATTTT
CASSPSDRGNSNQPQHF
>TRBD1|-|TRBJ1-5|TRBV18
TGTGCCAGCTCATCTGACAGGGCCCTGAGTCAGCCCCAGCATTTT
CASSSDRALSQPQHF
>-|-|TRBJ1-5|TRBV15
TGTGCCACCTCCAGGGAAGGCAATCAGCCCCAGCATTTT
CATSREGNQPQHF
>-|-|TRBJ1-5|TRBV2
TGTGCCAGCAGTCAGGGATTAGGTCAGCCCCAGCATTTT
CASSQGLGQPQHF
>-|-|TRBJ2-7|TRBV5-4
TGTGCCAGCAGCCAAAATTCCTACGAGCAGTACTTC
CASSQNSYEQYF
>TRBD1|-|TRBJ2-5|TRBV7-2
TGTGCCAGCAGCTTAGGGACAGGGTCAGAGACCCAGTACTTC
CASSLGTGSETQYF
>TRBD1|-|TRBJ2-5|TRBV3-1/TRBV3-2
TGTGCCAGCAGCCGTGGGACAGGGACAGAGACCCAGTACTTC
CASSRGTGTETQYF
>TRBD1|-|TRBJ2-4|TRBV2
TGTGCCAGCAGTATGAGCCGGGACAGCCAGTACTTC
CASSMSRDSQYF
>TRBD1|-|TRBJ1-6|TRBV19
TGTGCCAGTAGTGCCTCCCACAGGGGGGCGAATTCACCCCTCCACTTT
CASSASHRGANSPLHF
>TRBD1|few|TRBJ2-7|TRBV7-2
TGTGCCAGCAGCCCACGGACAGGGGTCGAGCAGTACTTC
CASSPRTGVEQYF
>TRBD2|-|TRBJ2-7|TRBV5-1
TGCGCCAGCAGCACCCGGACTAGCGGAGTGTACGAGCAGTACTTC
CASSTRTSGVYEQYF
>TRBD2|-|TRBJ2-5|TRBV4-2
TGTGCCAGCAGCCAAGATCTAGCGGGAGTTTGGGGAAAAGAGACCCAGTACTTC
CASSQDLAGVWGKETQYF
>TRBD1|-|TRBJ1-2|TRBV29-1
TGCAGCGCGGGGACAGTTAACTATGGCTACACCTTC
CSAGTVNYGYTF
>-|-|TRBJ2-3|TRBV11-3
TGTGCCAGCAGCTCGAAAACCAGGGCAGATACGCAGTATTTT
CASSSKTRADTQYF
>-|-|TRBJ1-2|TRBV7-2
TGTGCCAGCAGCTTAGGCAGGGAGGGAGGCTACACCTTC
CASSLGREGGYTF
>-|-|TRBJ2-5|TRBV28
TGTGCCAGCAGTTTCGCGCAGGGTGGTTCGGAGACCCAGTACTTC
CASSFAQGGSETQYF
>-|-|TRBJ2-1|TRBV6-5
TGTGCCAGCATGTCGGCTAGCCTCTACAATGAGCAGTTCTTC
CASMSASLYNEQFF
>-|-|TRBJ2-3|TRBV18
TGTGCCAGCTCACTCGACTTGATCGATACGCAGTATTTT
CASSLDLIDTQYF
>-|-|TRBJ2-3|TRBV5-4
TGTGCCAGCAGCTTGGGGGGCAGCCACAGTAGCACAGATACGCAGTATTTT
CASSLGGSHSSTDTQYF
>-|-|TRBJ1-2|TRBV23-1
TGCGCCAGCAGTCAATCAGGACAAGAAGCTAACTATGGCTACACCTTC
CASSQSGQEANYGYTF
>-|-|TRBJ2-7|TRBV7-2
TGTGCCAGCAGCTTAGCGGGGCAGATTTACGAGCAGTACTTC
CASSLAGQIYEQYF
>TRBD2|-|TRBJ2-1|TRBV2
TGTGCCAGCAGTCACAGAATCCTGGGACTAGCGGGAGGTCAACCCTACAATGAGCAGTTCTTC
CASSHRILGLAGGQPYNEQFF
>-|few|TRBJ2-5|TRBV27
TGTGCCAGCAGTCCCCCAGGGGGGAAGTACCAAGAGACCCAGTACTTC
CASSPPGGKYQETQYF
>TRBD2|-|TRBJ2-2|TRBV5-1
TGCGCCAGCAGAAGCGGGAGGGCCGTTACCGGGGAGCTGTTTTTT
CASRSGRAVTGELFF
>TRBD2|-|TRBJ2-7|TRBV19
TGTGCCAGTAGTATAGGCCAGCGGGAGACGAACGAGCAGTACTTC
CASSIGQRETNEQYF
>TRBD1|few|TRBJ1-6|TRBV11-2
TGTGCCAGCACCATCCTCGACAGGGGACGGACACCCCTCCACTTT
CASTILDRGRTPLHF